The clone carrying this TCR beta chain was seen a few times. The antigen remains undetermined. The length of the CDR3 is 16 residues. The V gene lost 3 bases and the J gene lost 6 bases, with 19 bases spanning the gap. Germline V CDR1 and CDR2: LNHNV, YYDKDF (reference sequence). The study ran its PCR with 60 Vbeta and 13 Jbeta primers. The data were produced by immunoSEQ multiplex PCR, yet TCRdb's version contains in-frame clones alone and is incomplete. The table includes roughly 140,000 clones, roughly 64% detected once. The sample originates from a study of cytomegalovirus exposure and HLA in healthy donors. Findings of the study overall: A highly shared variant cluster was judged a likely technical artifact. Sequences of the TCR beta chain were said to predict the HLA-A and HLA-B alleles of most subjects accurately.

The rearrangement uses TRBV15 and TRBJ2-3; D uncertain. The clonotype originates from a woman aged 25 to 39 in good health and CMV-seropositive. Source material: PBMCs. As DNA, the CDR3 is TGTGCCACCAGCAGGGCCAGCAGAGCGTTTATGGATACGCAGTATTTT. It codes for CATSRASRAFMDTQYF.